One and the same sample provided the 26 T cell receptor beta chains below, sequenced in a study of blood T cell repertoires in COVID-19. Profiled with immunoSEQ multiplex PCR; TCRdb holds only in-frame clones, not every one. The sample lists tens of thousands of clones, approximately 84% occurring once. Sequencing was done on a sample of peripheral blood. The receptors were gathered from a woman older than 75 with acute or convalescent COVID-19.

V usage is TRBV30 and J usage is TRBJ1-5; unclear D gene. This CDR3 region has 14 residues. Trimming pared 0 bases from V and 4 bases from J, leaving 10 bases between. Looked up from germline, CDR1 is GTSNPN and CDR2 is SVGIG (reference sequence). The CDR3 DNA reads TGTGCCTGGAGTGTAAATACTCAAAATCAGCCCCAGCATTTT. It codes for CAWSVNTQNQPQHF.

The sample holds one count of this clone. The CDR3 reads CASSAGAGGNGYTF. CDR3 DNA sequence: TGTGCCAGCAGCGCTGGGGCAGGGGGGAATGGCTACACCTTC. V is TRBV6-4 and J is TRBJ1-2; 7 nucleotides align to TRBD1. Germline CDR1 and CDR2: MRHNA and SNTAGT. This CDR3 is built from 14 residues. Trimming at V came to 6 bases and at J to 6 bases, leaving 10 bases not matched to a gene.

This sequence joins TRBV5-6 and TRBJ1-3; 8 bases are a match to TRBD1. Trimming at V came to 4 bases and at J to 1 base, leaving 4 bases not matched to a gene. The V gene's germline CDR1 is SGHDT and CDR2 YYEEEE. The length of the CDR3 is 15 residues. The DNA for the CDR3 is TGTGCCAGCAGCGCCCGGACAGGGTCTGGAAACACCATATATTTT. Protein: CASSARTGSGNTIYF.

CDR3: CASGQRQGWTEAFF. In nucleotides, the CDR3 is TGTGCCAGTGGTCAGAGACAGGGGTGGACTGAAGCTTTCTTT. The chain recombines TRBV19 with TRBJ1-1; TRBD1 agrees at 8 bases. Germline V gives CDR1 LNHDA, CDR2 SQIVND (reference sequence). This CDR3 is built from 14 residues. Trimming took 8 bases from V and 5 from J; bases not matched to a gene: 10.

The sample holds one count of this clone. The chain combines TRBV19 with TRBJ2-3; D unclear. Germline V gene lookup returns CDR1 LNHDA and CDR2 SQIVND (reference sequence). Trimming cost V 0 bases and J 1 base, with 14 bases left between them. The CDR3 contains 17 residues. The CDR3 region has the DNA TGTGCCAGTAGTATAGATCGCAGTGGGCGAGGCACAGATACGCAGTATTTT. Translated, it gives CASSIDRSGRGTDTQYF.

The chain recombines TRBV7-9 with TRBJ2-3; D may be TRBD2 (5 bases). The CDR3 has 14 amino acids. V was shortened by 4 bases and J by 7 bases, with 15 bases between the two germline ends. Germline V gene lookup returns CDR1 SEHNR and CDR2 FQNEAQ (reference sequence). The CDR3: CASSYKDSGNTQYF. The CDR3 nucleotides read TGTGCCAGCAGCTACAAAGATTCGGGGAATACGCAGTATTTT.

The chain combines TRBV5-1 with TRBJ1-3; D is unresolved. The length of the CDR3 is 14 residues. V was cut by 6 bases and J by 0 bases, with 10 bases left in between. CDR1 and CDR2 (germline): SGHRS, YFSETQ. The chain's CDR3 is CASKASASGNTIYF. The CDR3 DNA reads TGCGCCAGCAAGGCCAGCGCCTCTGGAAACACCATATATTTT.

The J gene is TRBJ2-7, the V gene TRBV30, with a possible D match to TRBD2 (6 bases). Trimming cost V 0 bases and J 0 bases, with 9 bases left between them. The germline CDR1 and CDR2 sequences are GTSNPN and SVGIG (reference sequence). The CDR3 has 14 amino acids. The CDR3 DNA reads TGTGCCTGGAGTGTACGGGGGATCTCCTACGAGCAGTACTTC. Its translation is CAWSVRGISYEQYF.

This chain joins TRBV30 and TRBJ1-2, with D possibly matching TRBD1 (5 bases). Germline CDR1 reads GTSNPN; CDR2 reads SVGIG (reference sequence). The CDR3 consists of 14 residues. V lost 2 bases to trimming and J lost 2 bases, with 12 bases between them. Here the CDR3 reads CAWSRRRGNYGYTF. In DNA form, the CDR3 reads TGTGCCTGGAGTCGCCGGCGGGGGAACTATGGCTACACCTTC. The variable domain in full, with the rest retrieved from reference TRBV30 and TRBJ1-2, is SQTIHQWPATLVQPVGSPLSLECTVEGTSNPNLYWYRQAAGRGLQLLFYSVGIGQISSEVPQNLSASRPQDRQFILSSKKLLLSDSGFYLCAWSRRRGNYGYTFGSGTRLTVV.

As for this clone: Its ends do not fully match the called genes, so a read error is possible. J is TRBJ1-3 and V is TRBV7-6; tentative D call: TRBD1 (6 bases). Germline values: CDR1 SGHVS, CDR2 FNYEAQ. The CDR3 is 15 residues long. The CDR3 DNA follows: TGTGCCAGCAGTTCAACCGGGACATTCGGAACCACCATATATTTT. This codes for CASSSTGTFGTTIYF.

The genes are TRBV7-2 and TRBJ2-3; 9 nucleotides agree with TRBD1. V gave up 5 bases and J gave up 7 bases; unmatched junction bases: 4. CDR3 length equals 13 residues. Germline CDR1 and CDR2: SGHTA and FQGNSA. CDR3 DNA sequence: TGTGCCAGCAGCCAAGACAGGGGGAATACGCAGTATTTT. It encodes CASSQDRGNTQYF.

The chain links TRBV6-6 to TRBJ1-1, with D possibly being TRBD1 (5 bases). Germline assignment: CDR1 MNHNY and CDR2 SVGAGI (reference sequence). This CDR3 spans 13 amino acids. Trimming removed 1 base at V and 10 bases at J, with 13 bases between. CDR3: CASSYLLGGGAFF. The DNA for the CDR3 is TGTGCCAGCAGTTACTTACTCGGGGGGGGAGCTTTCTTT.

The chain combines TRBV2 with TRBJ2-5; TRBD1 agrees at 7 bases. The CDR3 is made up of 14 amino acids. Germline CDR1 is SNHLY and CDR2 is FYNNEI. V shed 6 bases, J shed 2 bases, and the junction held 6 bases outside the gene matches. CDR3 protein: CASRAGTVQETQYF. For the CDR3, the DNA is TGTGCCAGCAGAGCCGGGACAGTTCAAGAGACCCAGTACTTC.

V usage is TRBV3-1 (or the pseudogene TRBV3-2) and J usage is TRBJ1-4; 9 nucleotides agree with TRBD1. Germline V lookup: CDR1 LGHDT, CDR2 YNNKEL (reference sequence). The CDR3 is 15 residues long. The trim removed 4 bases at V and 8 bases at J, leaving 8 bases unmatched. The CDR3 sequence: CASSLEGDRDEKLFF. The CDR3, as DNA: TGTGCCAGCAGCCTAGAAGGGGACAGGGACGAAAAACTGTTTTTT.

This clone occurred once. The J gene is TRBJ2-7, the V gene TRBV5-4; possibly TRBD2 for D (6 bases). V lost 5 bases and J 2 bases, leaving 14 bases between the germline ends. CDR3 length: 14 amino acids. Germline-derived CDR1 and CDR2 are SGHNT and YYREEE (reference sequence). The CDR3 DNA follows: TGTGCCAGCAGTTCCCCCGGGACTCCCTACGAGCAGTACTTC. Amino acid sequence: CASSSPGTPYEQYF.

The chain employs TRBV2 and TRBJ2-1; 12 bases fit TRBD2. Trimming took 7 bases from V and 6 from J; bases not matched to a gene: 7. This CDR3 has 15 residues. Per germline, CDR1 SNHLY and CDR2 FYNNEI. CDR3 residues: CASNPLAGGVNEQFF. In DNA, the CDR3 is TGTGCCAGCAACCCACTAGCGGGAGGAGTCAATGAGCAGTTCTTC.

The rearrangement uses TRBV30 and TRBJ1-3; 7 positions match TRBD1. The germline V gene encodes CDR1 GTSNPN and CDR2 SVGIG (reference sequence). The ends lost 4 bases at V and 0 bases at J; junction bases unmatched: 0. The CDR3 is made up of 13 amino acids. The CDR3 loop reads CAWNRGSGNTIYF. In nucleotides, the CDR3 is TGTGCCTGGAACAGGGGCTCTGGAAACACCATATATTTT.

The J gene is TRBJ1-1, the V gene TRBV7-9, with 8 bases identical to TRBD1. Germline V gene sequence: CDR1 SEHNR, CDR2 FQNEAQ (reference sequence). V trimming: 5 bases; J trimming: 8 bases; junction bases outside the gene matches: 10. The CDR3 extends over 14 amino acids. The CDR3 region has the DNA TGTGCCAGCAGCCCCTTGGGACAGGACATAGAAGCTTTCTTT. This gives the protein CASSPLGQDIEAFF. Together with reference TRBV7-9 and TRBJ1-1, the CDR3 gives the full variable domain: DTGVSQNPRHKITKRGQNVTFRCDPISEHNRLYWYRQTLGQGPEFLTYFQNEAQLEKSRLLSDRFSAERPKGSFSTLEIQRTEQGDSAMYLCASSPLGQDIEAFFGQGTRLTVV.

In its sample, this clone was seen once. The rearrangement uses TRBV4-2 and TRBJ2-3, with TRBD2 matching 11 bases. V was clipped by 5 bases and J by 4 bases; unmatched bases: 8. Looked up from germline, CDR1 is LGHNA and CDR2 is YNFKEQ. This CDR3 is built from 16 residues. The DNA for the CDR3 is TGTGCCAGCAGCAAAGGTAGCGGGAGGGCCCCAGATACGCAGTATTTT. This encodes CASSKGSGRAPDTQYF.

The rearrangement uses TRBV19 and TRBJ2-7, with D maybe TRBD2 (6 bases). Germline V gene lookup returns CDR1 LNHDA and CDR2 SQIVND (reference sequence). Trimming left V 3 bases short and J 4 bases short, with 16 bases between. This CDR3 contains 15 residues. The CDR3 DNA reads TGTGCCAGTAGTATCGGGCCGTCGGCGGGGTACGAGCAGTACTTC. Translation: CASSIGPSAGYEQYF.

The chain combines TRBV7-2 with TRBJ2-5; possibly TRBD1 for D (6 bases). V was pared by 4 bases and J by 2 bases, with 8 bases between. CDR1 and CDR2 (germline): SGHTA, FQGNSA. The CDR3 covers 13 residues. CDR3: CASSSTGQETQYF. The CDR3 DNA reads TGTGCCAGCAGCTCAACAGGGCAAGAGACCCAGTACTTC.

V is TRBV6-5 and J is TRBJ2-7, with D unclear. V was cut by 2 bases and J by 1 base, with 9 bases left in between. The CDR3 length is 14 residues. Germline CDR1 MNHEY, CDR2 SVGAGI. The CDR3 DNA reads as TGTGCCAGCAGTTACCCCCCTAGATCCTACGAGCAGTACTTC. This gives the protein CASSYPPRSYEQYF.

V and J are TRBV7-2 and TRBJ2-3, with D unresolved. Germline V gene data show CDR1 as SGHTA and CDR2 as FQGNSA. The CDR3 covers 14 residues. V was cut by 5 bases and J by 3 bases, with 12 bases left in between. DNA of the CDR3: TGTGCCAGCAGCCCTTACCGACAAACAGATACGCAGTATTTT. Amino acids: CASSPYRQTDTQYF.

This rearrangement joins TRBV11-2 to TRBJ1-1; TRBD1 matches 7 bases. Germline loops: CDR1 SGHAT, CDR2 FQNNGV. Trimming removed 5 bases from V and 4 bases from J; junction bases left unmatched: 7. The CDR3 covers 14 residues. CDR3 in DNA: TGTGCCAGCAGCCCAAGACAGGGTAGCACTGAAGCTTTCTTT. It codes for CASSPRQGSTEAFF.

This clone was seen just once. The rearrangement links TRBV12-2 to TRBJ1-1. TRBV12-2 is recorded as a pseudogene. The CDR3 extends over 16 amino acids. The CDR3 nucleotides read TGTGCAAGTCGCTTAGAAGGTTTGGGGAGGAACACTGAAGCTTTCTTT. Translating it yields CASRLEGLGRNTEAFF.

This clone was counted once. The chain is built from TRBV7-2 and TRBJ1-3, with D unclear. The ends were cut back, 5 bases at V and 0 bases at J, with 11 bases in the middle. CDR1 and CDR2 from the germline V gene are SGHTA and FQGNSA. This CDR3 has 15 residues. The CDR3 protein is CASSPRAVSGNTIYF. The CDR3 DNA sequence: TGTGCCAGCAGCCCGAGGGCAGTCTCTGGAAACACCATATATTTT.